These T cell receptor beta chains were read from a single sample in a study of blood T cell repertoires in COVID-19. Profiled with immunoSEQ multiplex PCR; TCRdb holds only in-frame clones, not every one. The sample contains fewer than 250,000 clones, approximately 84% of which appear only once. The material sequenced was PBMCs or T cells enriched from blood (not recorded which). The receptor set was obtained from a young woman who had recovered from COVID-19. Each CDR3 is given with its conserved first and last residue. Each record gives: V gene, clone size, J gene, D gene, CDR3 protein, CDR3 DNA. A D gene is named only where the DNA matches it firmly. Size is omitted from some rows. Given values are once, few, many or a class for expanded clones.

V gene: TRBV7-2; clone size: NA; J gene: TRBJ2-7; D gene: TRBD2; CDR3 protein: CASSFGGGRNDYEQYF; CDR3 DNA: TGTGCCAGCAGCTTCGGGGGCGGGAGGAATGACTACGAGCAGTACTTC
V gene: TRBV5-5; clone size: NA; J gene: TRBJ2-2; D gene: NA; CDR3 protein: CASSFAQWIGELFF; CDR3 DNA: TGTGCCAGCAGCTTCGCACAGTGGATCGGGGAGCTGTTTTTT
V gene: TRBV19; clone size: NA; J gene: TRBJ1-6; D gene: NA; CDR3 protein: CASSPGVTSSPLHF; CDR3 DNA: TGTGCCAGTAGTCCGGGTGTGACCTCTTCACCCCTCCACTTT
V gene: TRBV19; clone size: NA; J gene: TRBJ1-2; D gene: TRBD1; CDR3 protein: CASTDRAESYGYTF; CDR3 DNA: TGTGCCAGTACTGACAGGGCTGAAAGCTATGGCTACACCTTC
V gene: TRBV19; clone size: NA; J gene: TRBJ2-3; D gene: TRBD2; CDR3 protein: CASSIYLAGVDTQYF; CDR3 DNA: TGTGCCAGTAGTATTTATCTAGCGGGAGTGGATACGCAGTATTTT
V gene: TRBV4-1; clone size: NA; J gene: TRBJ2-6; D gene: NA; CDR3 protein: CASNPTNQRGGANVLTF; CDR3 DNA: TGCGCCAGCAACCCGACCAATCAACGAGGGGGGGCCAACGTCCTGACTTTC
V gene: TRBV19; clone size: NA; J gene: TRBJ1-5; D gene: NA; CDR3 protein: CASSIVGGGGQPQHF; CDR3 DNA: TGTGCCAGTAGTATAGTAGGGGGGGGCGGCCAGCCCCAGCATTTT
V gene: TRBV7-9; clone size: NA; J gene: TRBJ1-1; D gene: NA; CDR3 protein: CASSADHTEAFF; CDR3 DNA: TGTGCCAGCAGCGCAGATCACACTGAAGCTTTCTTT
V gene: TRBV9; clone size: NA; J gene: TRBJ2-4; D gene: TRBD1; CDR3 protein: CASSDYPGTEENIQYF; CDR3 DNA: TGTGCCAGCAGCGACTATCCCGGGACAGAAGAAAACATTCAGTACTTC
V gene: TRBV28; clone size: NA; J gene: TRBJ1-1; D gene: NA; CDR3 protein: CASSLPSTGLRTEAFF; CDR3 DNA: TGTGCCAGCAGTTTACCCTCTACAGGGCTGAGGACTGAAGCTTTCTTT
V gene: TRBV7-2; clone size: NA; J gene: TRBJ2-2; D gene: TRBD2; CDR3 protein: CASSPIQLAGAPGELFF; CDR3 DNA: TGTGCCAGCAGCCCGATTCAACTAGCGGGAGCTCCCGGGGAGCTGTTTTTT
V gene: TRBV14; clone size: few; J gene: TRBJ1-2; D gene: TRBD1; CDR3 protein: CASSQVDRYYGYTF; CDR3 DNA: TGTGCCAGCAGCCAAGTGGACAGGTACTATGGCTACACCTTC
V gene: TRBV19; clone size: NA; J gene: TRBJ1-5; D gene: TRBD1; CDR3 protein: CASRHPARGSGQPQHF; CDR3 DNA: TGTGCCAGTAGACACCCCGCCAGGGGGTCCGGTCAGCCCCAGCATTTT
V gene: TRBV3-1/TRBV3-2; clone size: NA; J gene: TRBJ1-3; D gene: NA; CDR3 protein: CASSQYIPSGEGGNTIYF; CDR3 DNA: TGTGCCAGCAGCCAGTACATCCCGTCCGGGGAAGGAGGAAACACCATATATTTT
V gene: TRBV5-1; clone size: once; J gene: TRBJ1-1; D gene: NA; CDR3 protein: CASGTTGNTEAFF; CDR3 DNA: TGCGCCAGCGGGACGACAGGGAACACTGAAGCTTTCTTT
V gene: TRBV4-1; clone size: NA; J gene: TRBJ1-2; D gene: NA; CDR3 protein: CASSPFAGQFFQSGYTF; CDR3 DNA: TGCGCCAGCAGCCCTTTCGCAGGACAGTTTTTCCAATCTGGCTACACCTTC
V gene: TRBV6-5; clone size: NA; J gene: TRBJ2-3; D gene: TRBD2; CDR3 protein: CASRGRGPVEDTQYF; CDR3 DNA: TGTGCCAGCAGGGGGAGGGGCCCTGTAGAGGATACGCAGTATTTT
V gene: TRBV18; clone size: NA; J gene: TRBJ2-7; D gene: NA; CDR3 protein: CASSPPITYEQYF; CDR3 DNA: TGTGCCAGCTCACCTCCCATCACTTACGAGCAGTACTTC
V gene: TRBV2; clone size: NA; J gene: TRBJ2-1; D gene: TRBD1; CDR3 protein: CASSSSGQAANEQFF; CDR3 DNA: TGTGCCAGCAGTAGTTCGGGACAGGCGGCCAATGAGCAGTTCTTC
V gene: TRBV5-1; clone size: NA; J gene: TRBJ1-2; D gene: NA; CDR3 protein: CASSLAQGSGGYTF; CDR3 DNA: TGCGCCAGCAGCTTGGCCCAGGGCTCGGGTGGCTACACCTTC
V gene: TRBV25-1; clone size: NA; J gene: TRBJ2-2; D gene: NA; CDR3 protein: CASSEWAGQGGELFF; CDR3 DNA: TGTGCCAGCAGTGAATGGGCAGGGCAAGGCGGGGAGCTGTTTTTT
V gene: TRBV28; clone size: NA; J gene: TRBJ2-1; D gene: TRBD2; CDR3 protein: CATSPISGYYNEQFF; CDR3 DNA: TGTGCCACTTCCCCCATTAGCGGGTATTACAATGAGCAGTTCTTC
V gene: TRBV28; clone size: few; J gene: TRBJ1-4; D gene: TRBD1; CDR3 protein: CASRATGFMEKLFF; CDR3 DNA: TGTGCCAGCAGGGCGACAGGGTTTATGGAAAAACTGTTTTTT
V gene: TRBV27; clone size: NA; J gene: TRBJ1-1; D gene: NA; CDR3 protein: CASSPQRSAEAFF; CDR3 DNA: TGTGCCAGCAGTCCCCAAAGGAGCGCTGAAGCTTTCTTT
V gene: TRBV9; clone size: NA; J gene: TRBJ1-2; D gene: NA; CDR3 protein: CASSLAGYGYTF; CDR3 DNA: TGTGCCAGCAGCCTAGCCGGGTATGGCTACACCTTC
V gene: TRBV27; clone size: NA; J gene: TRBJ1-2; D gene: NA; CDR3 protein: CASSFQGQVFGYTF; CDR3 DNA: TGTGCCAGCAGTTTTCAGGGCCAAGTATTTGGCTACACCTTC
V gene: TRBV29-1; clone size: NA; J gene: TRBJ1-2; D gene: TRBD1; CDR3 protein: CSVAPGQNYGYTF; CDR3 DNA: TGCAGCGTCGCCCCGGGACAGAACTATGGCTACACCTTC
V gene: TRBV9; clone size: NA; J gene: TRBJ1-2; D gene: TRBD1; CDR3 protein: CASSALSGQGHGYTF; CDR3 DNA: TGTGCCAGCAGCGCGCTATCGGGACAGGGGCATGGCTACACCTTC
V gene: TRBV5-5; clone size: NA; J gene: TRBJ1-1; D gene: NA; CDR3 protein: CASSLAGRVVGVAFF; CDR3 DNA: TGTGCCAGCAGCTTGGCCGGTCGGGTGGTAGGGGTTGCTTTCTTT
V gene: TRBV30; clone size: once; J gene: TRBJ1-1; D gene: NA; CDR3 protein: CACPKGGFRASTEAFF; CDR3 DNA: TGTGCCTGCCCGAAGGGAGGATTCAGGGCGAGCACTGAAGCTTTCTTT
V gene: TRBV19; clone size: NA; J gene: TRBJ2-6; D gene: NA; CDR3 protein: CASSLQSTGTGANVLTF; CDR3 DNA: TGTGCCAGTAGTCTACAATCGACAGGCACTGGGGCCAACGTCCTGACTTTC
V gene: TRBV6-5; clone size: once; J gene: TRBJ1-2; D gene: TRBD1; CDR3 protein: CASSSRGQGIYTF; CDR3 DNA: TGTGCCAGCAGTTCTAGGGGGCAGGGAATCTACACCTTC
V gene: TRBV6-6; clone size: NA; J gene: TRBJ2-1; D gene: NA; CDR3 protein: CASSWRSPGNEQFF; CDR3 DNA: TGTGCCAGCAGTTGGAGGTCCCCGGGCAATGAGCAGTTCTTC
V gene: TRBV27; clone size: NA; J gene: TRBJ2-7; D gene: TRBD2; CDR3 protein: CASSPGLAPYEQYF; CDR3 DNA: TGTGCCAGCAGTCCGGGACTAGCGCCCTACGAGCAGTACTTC
V gene: TRBV2; clone size: NA; J gene: TRBJ1-1; D gene: TRBD1; CDR3 protein: CASRHGTGRGNTEAFF; CDR3 DNA: TGTGCCAGCAGGCACGGGACAGGGCGAGGGAACACTGAAGCTTTCTTT
V gene: TRBV6-5; clone size: NA; J gene: TRBJ1-1; D gene: NA; CDR3 protein: CASSYYGGVNTEAFF; CDR3 DNA: TGTGCCAGCAGTTATTATGGCGGGGTGAACACTGAAGCTTTCTTT
V gene: TRBV2; clone size: NA; J gene: TRBJ1-4; D gene: TRBD1; CDR3 protein: CASSEYRGREKLFF; CDR3 DNA: TGTGCCAGCAGTGAATACAGGGGGCGTGAAAAACTGTTTTTT
V gene: TRBV12-3/TRBV12-4; clone size: NA; J gene: TRBJ2-5; D gene: NA; CDR3 protein: CATSGQSETQYF; CDR3 DNA: TGTGCCACCTCAGGACAATCAGAGACCCAGTACTTC
V gene: TRBV6-1; clone size: NA; J gene: TRBJ2-7; D gene: NA; CDR3 protein: CASSEASAGNYEQYF; CDR3 DNA: TGTGCCAGCAGTGAGGCGTCAGCAGGGAACTACGAGCAGTACTTC
V gene: TRBV15; clone size: NA; J gene: TRBJ2-1; D gene: TRBD1; CDR3 protein: CATSREPGQSYNEQFF; CDR3 DNA: TGTGCCACCAGCAGAGAACCGGGACAGTCCTACAATGAGCAGTTCTTC
V gene: TRBV3-1/TRBV3-2; clone size: NA; J gene: TRBJ2-1; D gene: NA; CDR3 protein: CASSQDSLPLSNEQFF; CDR3 DNA: TGTGCCAGCAGCCAAGATTCGCTACCCCTTAGCAATGAGCAGTTCTTC
V gene: TRBV28; clone size: many; J gene: TRBJ1-5; D gene: NA; CDR3 protein: CASSSGRSVQPQHF; CDR3 DNA: TGTGCCAGTTCCTCAGGTCGGTCGGTTCAGCCCCAGCATTTT
V gene: TRBV5-6; clone size: NA; J gene: TRBJ2-1; D gene: TRBD2; CDR3 protein: CASSLGRSGRSKYNEQFF; CDR3 DNA: TGTGCCAGCAGCTTGGGGCGTAGCGGGAGGTCTAAATACAATGAGCAGTTCTTC
V gene: TRBV10-3; clone size: NA; J gene: TRBJ2-3; D gene: TRBD2; CDR3 protein: CAISDLPGVAGLADTQYF; CDR3 DNA: TGTGCCATCAGTGACCTCCCGGGAGTAGCGGGACTTGCAGATACGCAGTATTTT
V gene: TRBV24-1; clone size: NA; J gene: TRBJ2-1; D gene: TRBD1; CDR3 protein: CATSDFPRTGQSSYNEQFF; CDR3 DNA: TGTGCCACCAGTGATTTCCCTCGGACAGGACAAAGCTCCTACAATGAGCAGTTCTTC
V gene: TRBV28; clone size: NA; J gene: TRBJ1-2; D gene: NA; CDR3 protein: CASSLLRGGEGYTF; CDR3 DNA: TGTGCCAGCAGTTTATTAAGGGGGGGAGAAGGCTACACCTTC
V gene: TRBV2; clone size: NA; J gene: TRBJ1-1; D gene: NA; CDR3 protein: CASKAPTGDRTEAFF; CDR3 DNA: TGTGCCAGCAAGGCCCCTACAGGCGACAGAACTGAAGCTTTCTTT
V gene: TRBV13; clone size: NA; J gene: TRBJ2-5; D gene: NA; CDR3 protein: CASSSLAVQETQYF; CDR3 DNA: TGTGCCAGCAGCTCCCTGGCAGTCCAAGAGACCCAGTACTTC
V gene: TRBV27; clone size: NA; J gene: TRBJ2-5; D gene: TRBD2; CDR3 protein: CASSSAFSGGALETQYF; CDR3 DNA: TGTGCCAGCAGTTCCGCGTTTAGCGGGGGGGCCTTGGAGACCCAGTACTTC
V gene: TRBV5-4; clone size: few; J gene: TRBJ2-7; D gene: TRBD2; CDR3 protein: CASSSFSGRNYEQYF; CDR3 DNA: TGTGCCAGCAGCTCGTTTAGCGGGAGGAACTACGAGCAGTACTTC
V gene: TRBV7-2; clone size: few; J gene: TRBJ1-1; D gene: TRBD1; CDR3 protein: CASSLVGQGAMRVGAFF; CDR3 DNA: TGTGCCAGCAGCTTAGTGGGACAGGGGGCGATGAGGGTTGGAGCTTTCTTT
V gene: TRBV7-6; clone size: NA; J gene: TRBJ1-5; D gene: NA; CDR3 protein: CASSPGGQPQHF; CDR3 DNA: TGTGCCAGCAGCCCGGGAGGGCAGCCCCAGCATTTT
V gene: TRBV18; clone size: NA; J gene: TRBJ2-2; D gene: TRBD1; CDR3 protein: CASSPGTGRNTGELFF; CDR3 DNA: TGTGCCAGCTCACCTGGGACAGGGAGGAACACCGGGGAGCTGTTTTTT
V gene: TRBV7-9; clone size: NA; J gene: TRBJ1-6; D gene: NA; CDR3 protein: CASSRDNSYNSPLHF; CDR3 DNA: TGTGCCAGCAGCCGTGACAATTCCTATAATTCACCCCTCCACTTT
V gene: TRBV7-9; clone size: NA; J gene: TRBJ1-1; D gene: TRBD1; CDR3 protein: CASSLVRGAMNTEAFF; CDR3 DNA: TGTGCCAGCAGCTTAGTCAGGGGGGCGATGAACACTGAAGCTTTCTTT
V gene: TRBV19; clone size: NA; J gene: TRBJ2-3; D gene: NA; CDR3 protein: CASSITRTYTQYF; CDR3 DNA: TGTGCCAGTAGTATCACTAGGACGTATACGCAGTATTTT
V gene: TRBV4-2; clone size: NA; J gene: TRBJ2-4; D gene: NA; CDR3 protein: CASSQIAGVQNIQYF; CDR3 DNA: TGTGCCAGCAGCCAAATCGCAGGGGTCCAAAACATTCAGTACTTC
V gene: TRBV5-1; clone size: few; J gene: TRBJ2-7; D gene: TRBD2; CDR3 protein: CASRPSGRSDYEQYF; CDR3 DNA: TGCGCCAGCAGACCAAGCGGGAGAAGCGATTACGAGCAGTACTTC
V gene: TRBV28; clone size: NA; J gene: TRBJ1-1; D gene: NA; CDR3 protein: CASSLYRGETEAFF; CDR3 DNA: TGTGCCAGCAGTTTATACCGGGGTGAGACTGAAGCTTTCTTT